These 2 T cell receptor beta chains originate from one sample sequenced in a study of long-term antiretroviral therapy in people with HIV. With survey level as its setting, the immunoSEQ assay was v3.0. Profiling relied on immunoSEQ multiplex PCR, and the TCRdb table lists in-frame clones only, not all of them. The sample lists about 35,000 clones, 80% to 90% occurring once. The specimen comprised unsorted PBMCs, sampled 2.2 years after starting antiretroviral therapy. Receptors were obtained from a man younger than 35 with HIV.

The rearrangement joins TRBV18 to TRBJ1-5; D possibly corresponds to TRBD1 (5 bases). Deletions cut 6 bases from V and 4 bases from J, with 13 bases between. Germline assignment: CDR1 KGHSH and CDR2 LQKENI. CDR3 length: 14 amino acids. The CDR3 DNA is TGTGCCAGCTCCTGGGACGGCTTAAATCAGCCCCAGCATTTT. Its translation: CASSWDGLNQPQHF.

The chain is built from TRBV9 and TRBJ2-3; D may be TRBD2 (5 bases). The CDR3 sequence is 14 residues long. CDR1 and CDR2 (germline): SGDLS, YYNGEE. Trimming cost V 0 bases and J 3 bases, with 8 bases left between them. For the CDR3, the DNA is TGTGCCAGCAGCGTAGGTGGGAGAACAGATACGCAGTATTTT. This sequence encodes CASSVGGRTDTQYF.